This is a list of T cell receptor beta chains from one sample in a study of blood T cell repertoires in COVID-19. Only in-frame clones appear in the TCRdb table, and some are missing; sequencing was by immunoSEQ multiplex PCR. Among about 240,000 clones listed, roughly 91% were seen once. Sample: PBMCs or T cells enriched from blood (not recorded which). Source of these receptors: a man aged 35 to 55 who had recovered from COVID-19. Both conserved end residues are part of each CDR3. Fields, in order: V gene, D gene, clone size, J gene, CDR3 DNA, CDR3 protein. D genes are given only for firm matches. Clone size is not always given. Where it is, it says once, few, many or a class for expanded clones.

TRBV7-8	TRBD2	-	TRBJ2-2	TGTGCCAGCAGCCCCCCGGGACTAGCTGCCGGGGGGGAGCTGTTTTTT	CASSPPGLAAGGELFF
TRBV14	TRBD1	-	TRBJ1-5	TGTGCCAGCAGCCAAGATTGGGACAGGGGTTATAGCAATCAGCCCCAGCATTTT	CASSQDWDRGYSNQPQHF
TRBV5-1	-	once	TRBJ1-2	TGCGCCAGCAGTCATCCGGGAATGGATGGCTACACCTTC	CASSHPGMDGYTF
TRBV27	-	-	TRBJ1-1	TGTGCCAGCAGTTTACAGGGGACCACTGAAGCTTTCTTT	CASSLQGTTEAFF
TRBV11-2	-	-	TRBJ1-1	TGTGCCAGCAGCTTAGATCCGGGGGGGGCTCGGAGCGGAGCTTTCTTT	CASSLDPGGARSGAFF
TRBV11-2	-	-	TRBJ1-2	TGTGCCAGCAGCATTAATCCTTTTGGCTACACCTTC	CASSINPFGYTF
TRBV29-1	TRBD1	-	TRBJ2-7	TGCAGCGTTGGGGGGTTTGGGACAGGGGCCTACGAGCAGTACTTC	CSVGGFGTGAYEQYF
TRBV24-1	-	-	TRBJ2-1	TGTGCCACCAGTGATTTGTCGGCGGGCAATGAGCAGTTCTTC	CATSDLSAGNEQFF
TRBV5-4	TRBD1	-	TRBJ2-3	TGTGCCAGCAGCTTGGCCTATCGACAGGGAAGCACAGATACGCAGTATTTT	CASSLAYRQGSTDTQYF
TRBV7-9	TRBD1	once	TRBJ2-2	TGTGCCAGCAGCTCAAGGGACAGGGGGTATCCGAACACCGGGGAGCTGTTTTTT	CASSSRDRGYPNTGELFF
TRBV20-1	-	-	TRBJ1-1	TGCAGTGCTAGTAGTCCCGGACGGACACGCATGAACACTGAAGCTTTCTTT	CSASSPGRTRMNTEAFF
TRBV7-6	-	-	TRBJ2-3	TGTGCCAGCAGCCCAGGGGGAGTAGCGGGGACTAGCACAGATACGCAGTATTTT	CASSPGGVAGTSTDTQYF
TRBV29-1	TRBD1	-	TRBJ2-1	TGCAGCGTTGAAGGGACAGGGGGTTGGGGCTCCTACAATGAGCAGTTCTTC	CSVEGTGGWGSYNEQFF
TRBV4-3	-	-	TRBJ2-1	TGCGCCAGCAGCCAAGCACCTAGCCGACTAGGTGAGCAGTTCTTC	CASSQAPSRLGEQFF
TRBV28	-	-	TRBJ1-3	TGTGCCAGCAGTTTACAATTCCTCCGGGACACCTCTGGAAACACCATATATTTT	CASSLQFLRDTSGNTIYF
TRBV4-1	TRBD1	few	TRBJ1-2	TGCGCCAGCAGCCACGAAGGGGGCGCCTTGGAGGGCTACACCTTC	CASSHEGGALEGYTF
TRBV4-1	-	few	TRBJ1-1	TGCGCCAGCAGCCAACTGACAGAGAACACTGAAGCTTTCTTT	CASSQLTENTEAFF
TRBV11-3	-	-	TRBJ1-5	TGTGCCAGCAGCTTAGTTCTTTCAGGAGGAGCGACTTATAGCAATCAGCCCCAGCATTTT	CASSLVLSGGATYSNQPQHF
TRBV19	-	-	TRBJ1-2	TGTGCCAGTAGTGTCGGACAGCCCCTCTATGGCTACACCTTC	CASSVGQPLYGYTF
TRBV4-3	TRBD1	few	TRBJ1-6	TGCGCCAGCAGCCTTAACTTACAGGGGAATTCACCCCTCCACTTT	CASSLNLQGNSPLHF
TRBV7-6	TRBD1	few	TRBJ1-5	TGTGCCAGCAGCAGGGACAGGGCCGGACAGCCCCAGCATTTT	CASSRDRAGQPQHF
TRBV11-2	-	once	TRBJ1-1	TGTGCCAGCACCAGACATACGAACACTGAAGCTTTCTTT	CASTRHTNTEAFF
TRBV4-2	-	-	TRBJ2-5	TGTGCCAGCAGCCAAGAGGGGCGTCGGGCCCAGTACTTC	CASSQEGRRAQYF
TRBV9	TRBD2	-	TRBJ2-2	TGTGCCAGCAGCGTAGCTAGCGGGCCCTCCACCGGGGAGCTGTTTTTT	CASSVASGPSTGELFF
TRBV25-1	-	-	TRBJ2-7	TGTGCCAGCAGTTTGACCAGGGGTAAGGACGAGCAGTACTTC	CASSLTRGKDEQYF
TRBV19	TRBD1	-	TRBJ2-2	TGTGCCATACAGGGGGGCCCCACCGGGGAGCTGTTTTTT	CAIQGGPTGELFF
TRBV18	TRBD1	-	TRBJ1-5	TGTGCCAGCTCAAACAGGGGGGATAACAATCAGCCCCAGCATTTT	CASSNRGDNNQPQHF
TRBV7-9	TRBD1	-	TRBJ2-7	TGTGCCAGCAGCTCGGGACAGGACTTCCACGAGCAGTACTTC	CASSSGQDFHEQYF
TRBV4-2	-	-	TRBJ1-1	TGTGCCAGCAGCCAAGCGTTAACAGGAAACACTGAAGCTTTCTTT	CASSQALTGNTEAFF
TRBV5-1	TRBD1	few	TRBJ1-1	TGCGCCAGCAGCTTGATTCAGGGGGCGAACACTGAAGCTTTCTTT	CASSLIQGANTEAFF
TRBV7-2	TRBD2	-	TRBJ2-1	TGTGCCAGCAGCTTAGCCCAGCGGGAGTTCAATGAGCAGTTCTTC	CASSLAQREFNEQFF
TRBV19	TRBD1	once	TRBJ1-2	TGTGCCAGTAGACCACAGGGGGCCCACGGCTATGGCTACACCTTC	CASRPQGAHGYGYTF
TRBV11-3	-	-	TRBJ1-5	TGTGCCAGCAGCTTGAAGGCGCACGAGGAGTATAGCAATCAGCCCCAGCATTTT	CASSLKAHEEYSNQPQHF
TRBV14	-	-	TRBJ2-2	TGTGCCAGCAGCCAAGAACTAGCAGTCAACACCGGGGAGCTGTTTTTT	CASSQELAVNTGELFF
TRBV11-2	TRBD1	-	TRBJ1-6	TGTGCCAGCAGCCGGCGGGACAGGGGGCAAACTAATTCACCCCTCCACTTT	CASSRRDRGQTNSPLHF
TRBV4-3	-	-	TRBJ1-3	TGCGCCAGCAGCCAAGGGGCCACCTCTGGAAACACCATATATTTT	CASSQGATSGNTIYF
TRBV4-3	TRBD2	-	TRBJ2-2	TGCGCCAGCAGCCAGGGAGGGGCGAACACCGGGGAGCTGTTTTTT	CASSQGGANTGELFF
TRBV11-1	TRBD2	-	TRBJ2-5	TGTGCCAGCAGCTTACAGGGACTAGTCGGAGAGACCCAGTACTTC	CASSLQGLVGETQYF
TRBV9	-	-	TRBJ2-5	TGTGCCAGCAGCAACGGGGGGCGGGAGACCCAGTACTTC	CASSNGGRETQYF
TRBV30	TRBD1	-	TRBJ2-7	TGTGCCTGGGTTCTCACAGGGGCCCACGAGCAGTACTTC	CAWVLTGAHEQYF
TRBV14	-	-	TRBJ2-7	TGTGCCAGCAGCCACGTCTTGTTGTCTGACGAGCAGTACTTC	CASSHVLLSDEQYF
TRBV29-1	TRBD1	-	TRBJ1-2	TGCAGCGCCCGAGCAGGGGGCTCCTATGGCTACACCTTC	CSARAGGSYGYTF
TRBV9	-	once	TRBJ1-6	TGTGCCAGCAGCTCAAGACAGGAGTCCAATTCACCCCTCCACTTT	CASSSRQESNSPLHF
TRBV7-8	-	-	TRBJ2-3	TGTGCCAGCAGCTACGAGCCCACAGATACGCAGTATTTT	CASSYEPTDTQYF
TRBV4-1	TRBD2	-	TRBJ2-5	TGCGCCAGCAGCCGACTAGCGGGGACACAAGAGACCCAGTACTTC	CASSRLAGTQETQYF
TRBV3-1/TRBV3-2	TRBD2	-	TRBJ2-4	TGTGCCAGCAGCCCCGGCCGGGGGGGCTCCAAAAACATTCAGTACTTC	CASSPGRGGSKNIQYF
TRBV7-9	TRBD1	-	TRBJ2-5	TGTGCCAGCAGCTTAGACAGGGGAGTTCGGAAGACCCAGTACTTC	CASSLDRGVRKTQYF
TRBV29-1	TRBD1	-	TRBJ1-2	TGCAGCGCCATATCCGGGACAGCCTATGGCTACACCTTC	CSAISGTAYGYTF
TRBV19	-	-	TRBJ2-1	TGTGCCAGTAGCGGGAGCAGCACCTACAATGAGCAGTTCTTC	CASSGSSTYNEQFF